This T cell receptor beta chain derives from a study of kidney transplant recipient with SARS-CoV-2 infection. There are 17 residues in the CDR3. Deletions cut 2 bases from V and 1 base from J, with 17 bases between. Germline loops: CDR1 LGHNA, CDR2 YSLEER. TCRdb ran MiXCR on the reads and lists one entry per CDR3 protein. Seen here are 250,000 or so distinct CDR3 sequences, 25% to 30% observed once, and the top ten hold under 7.5%. This clonotype has a handful of counts. This TCR derives from a male patient in his 30s who had COVID-19 and was a kidney transplant recipient. The graft donor may have given rise to some T cells. The rearrangement uses TRBV4-3 and TRBJ2-5; D perhaps matches TRBD2 (5 bases). Sequenced here: a blood sample, sampled at baseline and between days 110 and 120 from a kidney transplant recipient. As DNA, the CDR3 is TGCGCCAGCAGCCAACTCTTTCTTGAGGGCGCCCAAGAGACCCAGTACTTC. Translated: CASSQLFLEGAQETQYF.